The entry below gives a single TCR beta chain sequence along with its context. Its specificity is not known. This entry comes from a study of T cell responses to AZD1222 COVID-19 vaccine. Overall study findings and caveats: Donors in the cohort were predominantly white British and more often female, and clonal diversity was possibly underestimated.

The data were produced by immunoSEQ multiplex PCR, yet TCRdb's version contains in-frame clones alone and is incomplete. The sample has 100,000 to 130,000 clones, over 80% seen once. Second-dose recipients at about 4 or about 12 weeks were treated as one pooled group. The clonotype was recovered from an adult who received the AZD1222 COVID-19 vaccine. Sequencing was performed on peripheral blood, taken 28 days after the second AZD1222 dose.

In DNA form, the CDR3 reads TGTGCCAGCAGCTTGGGGGGTGGCGGAAACACCATATATTTT. This encodes CASSLGGGGNTIYF. The chain couples TRBV5-5 to TRBJ1-3; D not resolved. The germline gives CDR1 SGHKS, CDR2 YYEKEE (reference sequence). V shed 0 bases and J shed 4 bases, with 8 bases lying between them. This CDR3 is 14 amino acids long.